What follows are 28 T cell receptor beta chains derived from one specimen sequenced in a study of CD8+ T cells in alopecia areata. Reverse transcribed after extraction, RNA yielded cDNA as the sequencing template. Profiled with immunoSEQ multiplex PCR; TCRdb holds only in-frame clones, not every one. Altogether 180,000 or so clones are present, around 63% being singletons, with the ten largest covering 1.7%. The material was CD4+ T cells sorted from blood, obtained at week 0. These receptor sequences come from a human donor with alopecia areata.

V is TRBV30 and J is TRBJ1-5, with D tentatively TRBD1 (5 bases). V lost 2 bases to trimming and J lost 7 bases, with 12 bases between them. CDR3 size: 13 residues. In germline, CDR1 is GTSNPN, CDR2 SVGIG (reference sequence). As DNA, the CDR3 is TGTGCCTGGAGTCGGGACCCCGGGCAGCCCCAGCATTTT. As protein: CAWSRDPGQPQHF.

This chain uses TRBV25-1 with TRBJ2-1; either TRBD1 or TRBD2 may supply D (6 bases each). The CDR3 loop spans 15 amino acids. The V end lost 5 bases, the J end lost 3 bases, and 14 bases lay between the germline ends. Germline V gene data show CDR1 as MGHDK and CDR2 as SYGVNS. The CDR3 reads CASSPGGGHYNEQFF. DNA for the CDR3: TGTGCCAGCAGTCCTGGAGGGGGGCACTACAATGAGCAGTTCTTC.

This clone has more than one count but fewer than ten. CDR3: CASSWSAKAGELFF. CDR3 DNA: TGTGCCAGCAGCTGGAGTGCGAAGGCCGGGGAGCTGTTTTTT. The chain employs TRBV5-6 and TRBJ2-2; the D is unclear. The CDR3 covers 14 residues. Per the germline V gene, CDR1 is SGHDT and CDR2 is YYEEEE. V was shortened by 3 bases and J by 6 bases, with 12 bases between the two germline ends.

The J gene is TRBJ2-3, the V gene TRBV5-6; D possibly corresponds to TRBD1 (5 bases). Germline CDR1 and CDR2: SGHDT and YYEEEE. The CDR3 spans 14 residues. V was shortened by 1 base and J by 4 bases, with 10 bases between the two germline ends. The CDR3 bases are TGTGCCAGCAGCTTGTGGGGCAGGCCAGATACGCAGTATTTT. Its protein product is CASSLWGRPDTQYF. The variable domain in full, completed from reference TRBV5-6 and TRBJ2-3, reads DAGVTQSPTHLIKTRGQQVTLRCSPKSGHDTVSWYQQALGQGPQFIFQYYEEEERQRGNFPDRFSGHQFPNYSSELNVNALLLGDSALYLCASSLWGRPDTQYFGPGTRLTVL.

The gene calls are TRBV19 and TRBJ2-1, with 7 bases lining up with TRBD1. There are 13 residues in the CDR3. J lost 3 bases, V lost 11 bases, and 7 bases had no gene match. Germline loops: CDR1 LNHDA, CDR2 SQIVND (reference sequence). In nucleotides, the CDR3 is TGTGCCGCCGGGACAGTGATCTACAATGAGCAGTTCTTC. It codes for CAAGTVIYNEQFF.

The chain couples TRBV29-1 to TRBJ2-2; no clear D. Trimming shortened V by 4 bases and J by 9 bases, and 12 bases separated the two germline ends. Germline-derived CDR1 and CDR2 are SQVTM and ANQGSEA. The CDR3 contains 12 residues. The CDR3 nucleotides are TGCAGCGTTGTAACCGCTGGTCGGGAGCTGTTTTTT. Amino acids: CSVVTAGRELFF.

This clone was observed a handful of times. This sequence joins TRBV29-1 and TRBJ2-1; D is possibly TRBD2 (6 bases). Looked up from germline, CDR1 is SQVTM and CDR2 is ANQGSEA. The CDR3 runs 12 residues. V was trimmed by 7 bases and J by 7 bases, leaving 14 bases between them. CDR3 DNA: TGCAGCGCAACGGCGGGGAGGAATGAGCAGTTCTTC. This sequence encodes CSATAGRNEQFF.

The CDR3 spells CASSLPTSTTYTF. DNA for the CDR3: TGTGCCAGCAGCTTACCAACGTCTACGACCTACACCTTC. The V and J genes are TRBV7-9 and TRBJ1-2, with D unresolved. Trimming pared 2 bases from V and 10 bases from J, leaving 14 bases between. This CDR3 comprises 13 residues. Per germline, CDR1 SEHNR and CDR2 FQNEAQ (reference sequence).

A word on this clone: In the same sample, other DNA sequences code for this CDR3. This rearrangement joins TRBV29-1 to TRBJ2-2, with TRBD1 identical over 12 bases. Trimming removed 6 bases from V and 7 bases from J; junction bases left unmatched: 6. This CDR3 has 14 amino acids. CDR1 is SQVTM and CDR2 is ANQGSEA in the germline V gene. DNA of the CDR3: TGCAGCGTCGGGACAGGGGGCGCAGGCGGGGAGCTGTTTTTT. Protein product: CSVGTGGAGGELFF.

The chain links TRBV30 to TRBJ1-4; D is unclear. Trimming took 2 bases from V and 7 from J, leaving 11 bases between them. The CDR3 is made up of 13 amino acids. Germline loops: CDR1 GTSNPN, CDR2 SVGIG (reference sequence). CDR3 DNA sequence: TGTGCCTGGAGTAGAATGGGCCCTGAAAAACTGTTTTTT. It specifies CAWSRMGPEKLFF. The whole variable domain, filled in from reference TRBV30 and TRBJ1-4, reads SQTIHQWPATLVQPVGSPLSLECTVEGTSNPNLYWYRQAAGRGLQLLFYSVGIGQISSEVPQNLSASRPQDRQFILSSKKLLLSDSGFYLCAWSRMGPEKLFFGSGTQLSVL.

V and J are TRBV7-2 and TRBJ2-7; 10 nucleotides agree with TRBD2. In germline, CDR1 is SGHTA, CDR2 FQGNSA. The V and J ends lost 7 bases and 2 bases, in that order; junction bases with no gene match: 5. This CDR3 has 14 amino acids. The CDR3 nucleotides read TGTGCCAGCATGCGGACTAGCGGAGCCTACGAGCAGTACTTC. Amino acids: CASMRTSGAYEQYF.

V gene TRBV19 combines with J gene TRBJ1-2, with a possible D match to TRBD1 (5 bases). The CDR3 consists of 15 residues. V was shortened by 3 bases and J by 7 bases, with 18 bases between the two germline ends. CDR1 is LNHDA and CDR2 is SQIVND in the germline V gene (reference sequence). CDR3 in amino acids: CASSISGVGTGGYTF. In DNA, the CDR3 is TGTGCCAGTAGTATCTCGGGAGTCGGGACGGGTGGCTACACCTTC.

The chain carries TRBV6-1 and TRBJ1-5; no clear D. Germline loops: CDR1 MNHNS, CDR2 SASEGT. The CDR3 consists of 15 residues. V was clipped by 0 bases and J by 3 bases, with 9 bases between them. This chain's CDR3 is CASSEAGRYNQPQHF. The DNA of the CDR3 is TGTGCCAGCAGTGAAGCAGGCAGGTACAATCAGCCCCAGCATTTT.

The chain employs TRBV29-1 and TRBJ2-3, with unresolved D. The CDR3 contains 13 residues. Germline CDR1 SQVTM, CDR2 ANQGSEA. V was cut by 3 bases and J by 0 bases, with 7 bases left in between. DNA of the CDR3: TGCAGCGTTGAGGTACTCAGCACAGATACGCAGTATTTT. Protein: CSVEVLSTDTQYF.

The rearrangement joins TRBV27 to TRBJ2-7, with TRBD2 matching over 8 bases. J was trimmed by 5 bases and V by 5 bases; bases with no gene match: 5. The CDR3 sequence is 13 residues long. Germline assignment: CDR1 MNHEY and CDR2 SMNVEV (reference sequence). This chain's CDR3 is CASSRGGENEQYF. The DNA of the CDR3 is TGTGCCAGCAGTCGGGGGGGCGAGAACGAGCAGTACTTC.

The V call is TRBV29-1, the J call TRBJ2-3, with D unclear. CDR1 and CDR2 (germline): SQVTM, ANQGSEA. V shed 2 bases and J shed 0 bases, with 9 bases lying between them. CDR3 length: 14 residues. Here the CDR3 DNA reads TGCAGCGTTGAATTTACAGCGAGCACAGATACGCAGTATTTT. The encoded protein is CSVEFTASTDTQYF.

This rearrangement joins TRBV10-3 to TRBJ1-6; D is unclear. Germline CDR1 reads ENHRY; CDR2 reads SYGVKD. Trimming left V 2 bases short and J 9 bases short, with 8 bases between. The CDR3 consists of 13 residues. The CDR3 region has the DNA TGTGCCATCAGTGAGAGTGAGGTTTCACCCCTCCACTTT. This sequence encodes CAISESEVSPLHF.

The sample holds one count of this clone. The chain uses TRBV15 and TRBJ1-1; the D is unclear. CDR1 LNHNV and CDR2 YYDKDF come from the germline V gene (reference sequence). Trimming left V 0 bases short and J 13 bases short, with 15 bases between. The CDR3 extends over 13 amino acids. The CDR3 nucleotides are TGTGCCACCAGCAGAGATGGCTCGGGGTTTGATTTCTTT. Encoded protein: CATSRDGSGFDFF.

The CDR3 region has the DNA TGCGCCAGCAGCTTAGAGGGACAGCGTCTCTCCTACAATGAGCAGTTCTTC. Translating it yields CASSLEGQRLSYNEQFF. The chain employs TRBV5-1 and TRBJ2-1; 7 bases map to TRBD1. CDR1 SGHRS and CDR2 YFSETQ come from the germline V gene. The CDR3 contains 17 residues. Trimming at V came to 2 bases and at J to 0 bases, leaving 8 bases not matched to a gene.

This clone was found many times. The J gene is TRBJ1-4, the V gene TRBV6-6; no clear D gene. CDR3 length: 13 residues. V shed 2 bases and J shed 5 bases, with 6 bases lying between them. In germline, CDR1 is MNHNY, CDR2 SVGAGI (reference sequence). The CDR3 bases are TGTGCCAGCAGTTACCAATCGAATGAAAAACTGTTTTTT. Encoded protein: CASSYQSNEKLFF.

The rearrangement joins TRBV29-1 to TRBJ2-7; the match to TRBD1 covers 7 bases. Germline lookup yields CDR1 SQVTM and CDR2 ANQGSEA. With 1 base clipped from V and 6 bases from J, the junction kept 6 bases outside the gene matches. CDR3 length equals 13 residues. The CDR3 loop reads CSVEGQGLSEQYF. The CDR3 DNA sequence: TGCAGCGTTGAAGGACAGGGCCTGTCCGAGCAGTACTTC.

The CDR3 DNA sequence: TGTGCCAGCAGTCCTCAAGCCCCGACAGGGGTGGGGTTCGGTAGCAATCAGCCCCAGCATTTT. Translation: CASSPQAPTGVGFGSNQPQHF. This sequence joins TRBV27 and TRBJ1-5, with 8 bases aligning to TRBD1. CDR1 is MNHEY and CDR2 is SMNVEV in the germline V gene (reference sequence). The CDR3 runs 21 residues. After removal of 5 bases from V and 0 bases from J, the junction contained 21 bases not matched to a gene.

The V gene is TRBV29-1, the J gene TRBJ1-5; unclear D gene. V lost 5 bases and J lost 0, with 5 bases in between. The CDR3 spans 12 residues. CDR1 SQVTM and CDR2 ANQGSEA come from the germline V gene. This chain's CDR3 is CSVSNSNQPQHF. CDR3 bases: TGCAGCGTTTCCAATAGCAATCAGCCCCAGCATTTT.

The J gene is TRBJ2-5, the V gene TRBV25-1; 7 nucleotides agree with TRBD1. Germline loops: CDR1 MGHDK, CDR2 SYGVNS. There are 16 residues in the CDR3. The V segment lost 6 bases and the J segment 2 bases; nucleotides outside the gene matches: 12. CDR3 in DNA: TGTGCCAGCAGCTTAGTGACAGGGAGTGTTCAAGAGACCCAGTACTTC. Amino acids: CASSLVTGSVQETQYF.

The chain has TRBV13 and TRBJ2-7; the D gene is possibly TRBD1 (5 bases). From germline, CDR1 is PRHDT and CDR2 FYEKMQ (reference sequence). This CDR3 contains 13 residues. V lost 5 bases and J 2 bases, leaving 10 bases between the germline ends. In nucleotides, the CDR3 is TGTGCCAGCAGCCCCCAGGGTACCTACGAGCAGTACTTC. As protein: CASSPQGTYEQYF.

The chain has TRBV7-2 and TRBJ2-5; TRBD2 agrees at 8 bases. The CDR3 totals 13 residues. The trim removed 1 base at V and 7 bases at J, leaving 2 bases unmatched. CDR1 SGHTA and CDR2 FQGNSA come from the germline V gene. CDR3: CASSLGLAGTQYF. The DNA of the CDR3 is TGTGCCAGCAGCTTAGGGCTAGCGGGGACCCAGTACTTC.

Only a few counts were recorded for this clone. The rearrangement uses TRBV30 and TRBJ1-1; tentative D call: TRBD1 (5 bases). Trimming took 3 bases from V and 12 from J, leaving 23 bases between them. Germline V gene lookup returns CDR1 GTSNPN and CDR2 SVGIG (reference sequence). The CDR3 loop spans 14 amino acids. The CDR3 loop is CAWRWGKAVFGTFF. In nucleotides, the CDR3 is TGTGCCTGGAGGTGGGGGAAGGCTGTATTTGGAACTTTCTTT.

This chain connects TRBV7-6 to TRBJ2-7; the D gene is possibly TRBD1 (6 bases). The V end lost 10 bases, the J end lost 0 bases, and 16 bases lay between the germline ends. There are 14 residues in the CDR3. In germline, CDR1 is SGHVS, CDR2 FNYEAQ. CDR3 in DNA: TGTGCCACCGCCTACCAGGACAGCTCCTACGAGCAGTACTTC. It is translated as CATAYQDSSYEQYF.